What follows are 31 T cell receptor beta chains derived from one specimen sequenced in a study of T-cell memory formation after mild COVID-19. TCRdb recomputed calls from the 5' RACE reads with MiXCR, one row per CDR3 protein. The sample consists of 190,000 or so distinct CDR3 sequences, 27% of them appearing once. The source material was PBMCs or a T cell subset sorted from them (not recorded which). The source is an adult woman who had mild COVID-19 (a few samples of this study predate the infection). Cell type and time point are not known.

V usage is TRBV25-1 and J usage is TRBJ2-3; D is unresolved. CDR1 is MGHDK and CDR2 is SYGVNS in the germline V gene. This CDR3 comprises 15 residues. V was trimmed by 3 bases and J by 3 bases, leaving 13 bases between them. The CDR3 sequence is CASSESSQVTDTQYF. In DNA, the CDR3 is TGTGCCAGCAGTGAGTCCAGTCAGGTGACAGATACGCAGTATTTT.

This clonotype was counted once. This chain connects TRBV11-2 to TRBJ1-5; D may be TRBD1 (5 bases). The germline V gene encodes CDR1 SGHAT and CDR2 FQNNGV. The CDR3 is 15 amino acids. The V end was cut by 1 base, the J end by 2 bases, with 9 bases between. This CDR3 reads CASSLAGGGNQPQHF. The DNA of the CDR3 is TGTGCCAGCAGCTTAGCCGGGGGGGGCAATCAGCCCCAGCATTTT.

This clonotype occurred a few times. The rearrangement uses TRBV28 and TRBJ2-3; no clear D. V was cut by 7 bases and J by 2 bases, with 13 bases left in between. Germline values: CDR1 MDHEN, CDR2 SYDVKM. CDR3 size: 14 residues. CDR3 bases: TGTGCCAGCAAAGGGATAACTTTCACAGATACGCAGTATTTT. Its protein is CASKGITFTDTQYF. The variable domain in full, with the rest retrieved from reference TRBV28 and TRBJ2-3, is DVKVTQSSRYLVKRTGEKVFLECVQDMDHENMFWYRQDPGLGLRLIYFSYDVKMKEKGDIPEGYSVSREKKERFSLILESASTNQTSMYLCASKGITFTDTQYFGPGTRLTVL.

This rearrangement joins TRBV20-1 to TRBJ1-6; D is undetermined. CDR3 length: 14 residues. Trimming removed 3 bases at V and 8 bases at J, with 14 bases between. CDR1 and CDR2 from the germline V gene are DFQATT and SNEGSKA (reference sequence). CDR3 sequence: CSASPRWEDSPLHF. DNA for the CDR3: TGCAGTGCTAGCCCGAGGTGGGAAGATTCACCCCTCCACTTT.

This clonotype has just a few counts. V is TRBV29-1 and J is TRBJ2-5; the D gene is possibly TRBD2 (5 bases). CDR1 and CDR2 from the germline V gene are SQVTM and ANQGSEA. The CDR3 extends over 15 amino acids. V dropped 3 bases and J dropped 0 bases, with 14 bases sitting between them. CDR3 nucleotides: TGCAGCGTTGAGCAAAGCGGATGGTACCAAGAGACCCAGTACTTC. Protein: CSVEQSGWYQETQYF. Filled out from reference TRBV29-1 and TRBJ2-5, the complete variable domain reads SAVISQKPSRDICQRGTSLTIQCQVDSQVTMMFWYRQQPGQSLTLIATANQGSEATYESGFVIDKFPISRPNLTFSTLTVSNMSPEDSSIYLCSVEQSGWYQETQYFGPGTRLLVL.

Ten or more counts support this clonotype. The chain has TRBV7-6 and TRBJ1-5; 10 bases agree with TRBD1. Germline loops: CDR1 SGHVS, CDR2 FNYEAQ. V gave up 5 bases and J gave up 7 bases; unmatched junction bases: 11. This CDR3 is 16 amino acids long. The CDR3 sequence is CASSPHDRGLGQPQHF. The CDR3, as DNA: TGTGCCAGCAGCCCGCACGACAGGGGGCTTGGGCAGCCCCAGCATTTT.

CDR3 sequence reads: CASGAPYEQYF. The CDR3 DNA reads as TGTGCCAGCGGAGCGCCCTACGAGCAGTACTTC. The V and J genes are TRBV6-1 and TRBJ2-7, with D unclear. Germline lookup yields CDR1 MNHNS and CDR2 SASEGT. CDR3 size: 11 residues. The ends were cut back, 8 bases at V and 2 bases at J, with 7 bases in the middle.

The CDR3 bases are TGTGCCAGCTCCCTAGCTCGTGGAGATACGCAGTATTTT. It yields the protein CASSLARGDTQYF. The V call is TRBV7-9, the J call TRBJ2-3, with a weak D call TRBD2 (5 bases). The V and J ends lost 8 bases and 5 bases respectively, with 14 bases between them. CDR1 and CDR2 from the germline V gene are SEHNR and FQNEAQ (reference sequence). The CDR3 contains 13 residues.

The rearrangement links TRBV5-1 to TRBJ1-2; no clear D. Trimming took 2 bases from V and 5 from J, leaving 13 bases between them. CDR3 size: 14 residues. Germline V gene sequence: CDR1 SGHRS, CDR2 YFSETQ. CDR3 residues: CASSLSSATYGYTF. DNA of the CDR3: TGCGCCAGCAGCTTAAGTAGCGCGACGTATGGCTACACCTTC.

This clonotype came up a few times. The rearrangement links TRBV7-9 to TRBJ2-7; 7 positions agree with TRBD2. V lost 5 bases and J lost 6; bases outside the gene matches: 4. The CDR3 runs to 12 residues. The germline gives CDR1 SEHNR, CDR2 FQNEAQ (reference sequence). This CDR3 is CASSRTGGEQYF. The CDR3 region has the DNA TGTGCCAGCAGCCGCACGGGGGGCGAGCAGTACTTC.

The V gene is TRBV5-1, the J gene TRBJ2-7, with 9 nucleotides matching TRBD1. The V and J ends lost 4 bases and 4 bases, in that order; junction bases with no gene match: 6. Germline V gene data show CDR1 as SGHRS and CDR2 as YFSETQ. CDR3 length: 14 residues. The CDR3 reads CASSGGQGAYEQYF. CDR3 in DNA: TGCGCCAGCAGCGGGGGACAGGGCGCTTACGAGCAGTACTTC. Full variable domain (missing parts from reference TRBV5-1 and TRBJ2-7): KAGVTQTPRYLIKTRGQQVTLSCSPISGHRSVSWYQQTPGQGLQFLFEYFSETQRNKGNFPGRFSGRQFSNSRSEMNVSTLELGDSALYLCASSGGQGAYEQYFGPGTRLTVT.

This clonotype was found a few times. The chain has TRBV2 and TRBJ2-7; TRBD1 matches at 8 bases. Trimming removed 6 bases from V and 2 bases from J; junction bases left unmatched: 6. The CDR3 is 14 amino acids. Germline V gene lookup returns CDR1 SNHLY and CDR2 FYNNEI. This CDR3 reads CASSRLQGAYEQYF. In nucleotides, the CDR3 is TGTGCCAGCAGCCGGTTACAGGGGGCCTACGAGCAGTACTTC.

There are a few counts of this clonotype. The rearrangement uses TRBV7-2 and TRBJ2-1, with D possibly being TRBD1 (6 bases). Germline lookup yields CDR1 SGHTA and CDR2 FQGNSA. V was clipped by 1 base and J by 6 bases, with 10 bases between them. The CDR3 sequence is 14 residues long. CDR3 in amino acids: CASSLGIQGNEQFF. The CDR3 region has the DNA TGTGCCAGCAGCTTAGGGATACAGGGCAATGAGCAGTTCTTC.

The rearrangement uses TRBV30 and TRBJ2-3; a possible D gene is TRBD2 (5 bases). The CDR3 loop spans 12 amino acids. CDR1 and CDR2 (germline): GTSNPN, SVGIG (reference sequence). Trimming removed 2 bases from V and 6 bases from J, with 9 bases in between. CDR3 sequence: CAWSRLADTQYF. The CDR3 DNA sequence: TGTGCCTGGAGTAGGTTAGCGGATACGCAGTATTTT.

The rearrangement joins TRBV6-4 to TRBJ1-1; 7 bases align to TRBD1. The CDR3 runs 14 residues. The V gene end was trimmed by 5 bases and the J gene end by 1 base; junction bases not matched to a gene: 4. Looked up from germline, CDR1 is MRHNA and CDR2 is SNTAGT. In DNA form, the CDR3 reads TGTGCCAGCAGTTACAGGGGAGAGAACACTGAAGCTTTCTTT. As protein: CASSYRGENTEAFF.

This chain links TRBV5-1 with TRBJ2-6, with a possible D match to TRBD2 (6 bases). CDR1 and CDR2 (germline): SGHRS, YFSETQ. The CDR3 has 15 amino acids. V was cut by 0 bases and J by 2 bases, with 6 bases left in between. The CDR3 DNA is TGCGCCAGCAGCTTGGCGGGGGCTGGGGCCAACGTCCTGACTTTC. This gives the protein CASSLAGAGANVLTF. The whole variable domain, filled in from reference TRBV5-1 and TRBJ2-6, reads KAGVTQTPRYLIKTRGQQVTLSCSPISGHRSVSWYQQTPGQGLQFLFEYFSETQRNKGNFPGRFSGRQFSNSRSEMNVSTLELGDSALYLCASSLAGAGANVLTFGAGSRLTVL.

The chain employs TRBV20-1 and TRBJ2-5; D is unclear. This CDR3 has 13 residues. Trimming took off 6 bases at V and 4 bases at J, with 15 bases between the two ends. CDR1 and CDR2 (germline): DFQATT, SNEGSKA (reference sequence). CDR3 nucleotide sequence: TGCAGTGCAACCTACCGGGTAGGAGAGACCCAGTACTTC. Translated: CSATYRVGETQYF.

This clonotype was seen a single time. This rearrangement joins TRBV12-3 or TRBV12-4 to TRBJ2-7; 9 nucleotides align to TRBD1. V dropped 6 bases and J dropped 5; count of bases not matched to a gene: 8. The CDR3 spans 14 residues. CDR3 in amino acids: CASRATGGADEQYF. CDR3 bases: TGTGCCAGCAGAGCGACAGGGGGAGCGGACGAGCAGTACTTC.

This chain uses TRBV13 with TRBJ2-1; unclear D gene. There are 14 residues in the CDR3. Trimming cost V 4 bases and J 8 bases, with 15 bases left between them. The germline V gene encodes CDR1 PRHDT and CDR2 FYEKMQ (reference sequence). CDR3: CASSSRLFADEQFF. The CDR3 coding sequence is TGTGCCAGCAGCTCCAGACTCTTTGCGGATGAGCAGTTCTTC.

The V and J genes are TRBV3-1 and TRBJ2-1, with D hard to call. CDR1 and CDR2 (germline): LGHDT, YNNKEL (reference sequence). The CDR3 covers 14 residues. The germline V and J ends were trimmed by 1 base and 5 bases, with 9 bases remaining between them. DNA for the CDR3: TGTGCCAGCAGCCAAGTATCTTGGAACAATGAGCAGTTCTTC. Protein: CASSQVSWNNEQFF.

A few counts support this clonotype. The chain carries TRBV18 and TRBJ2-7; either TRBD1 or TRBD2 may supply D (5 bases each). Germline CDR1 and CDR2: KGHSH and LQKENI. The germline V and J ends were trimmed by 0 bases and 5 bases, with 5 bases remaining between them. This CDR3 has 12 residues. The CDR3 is CASSPPGDEQYF. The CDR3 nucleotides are TGTGCCAGCTCACCACCGGGGGACGAGCAGTACTTC.

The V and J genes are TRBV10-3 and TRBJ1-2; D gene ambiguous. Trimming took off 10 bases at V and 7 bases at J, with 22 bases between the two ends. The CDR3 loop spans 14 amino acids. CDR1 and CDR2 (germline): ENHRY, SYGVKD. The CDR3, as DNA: TGTGCCACCTTACAAGGCCCTGACTTACGTGGCTACACCTTC. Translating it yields CATLQGPDLRGYTF.

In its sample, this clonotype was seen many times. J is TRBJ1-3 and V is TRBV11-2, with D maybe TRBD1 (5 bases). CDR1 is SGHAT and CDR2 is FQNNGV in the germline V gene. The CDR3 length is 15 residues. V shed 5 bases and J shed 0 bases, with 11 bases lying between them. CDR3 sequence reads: CASSGQGLSGNTIYF. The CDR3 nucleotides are TGTGCCAGCAGCGGCCAGGGCCTCTCTGGAAACACCATATATTTT.

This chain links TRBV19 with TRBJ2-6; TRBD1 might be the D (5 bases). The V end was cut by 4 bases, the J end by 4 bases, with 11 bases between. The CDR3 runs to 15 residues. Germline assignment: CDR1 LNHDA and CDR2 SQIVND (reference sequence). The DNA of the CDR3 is TGTGCCAGTAGTACTTCAGGGCCCGGGGCCAACGTCCTGACTTTC. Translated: CASSTSGPGANVLTF.

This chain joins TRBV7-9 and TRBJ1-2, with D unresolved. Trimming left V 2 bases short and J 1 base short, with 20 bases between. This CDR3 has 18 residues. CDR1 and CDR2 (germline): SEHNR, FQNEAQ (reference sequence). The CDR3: CASSLSYRGREDNYGYTF. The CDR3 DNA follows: TGTGCCAGCAGCTTATCCTACCGCGGACGGGAGGATAACTATGGCTACACCTTC.

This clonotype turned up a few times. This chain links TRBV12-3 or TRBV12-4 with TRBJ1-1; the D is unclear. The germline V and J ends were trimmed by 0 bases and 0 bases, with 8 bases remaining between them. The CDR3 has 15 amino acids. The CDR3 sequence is CASSLAGGVNTEAFF. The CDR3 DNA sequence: TGTGCCAGCAGTTTAGCGGGTGGGGTGAACACTGAAGCTTTCTTT.

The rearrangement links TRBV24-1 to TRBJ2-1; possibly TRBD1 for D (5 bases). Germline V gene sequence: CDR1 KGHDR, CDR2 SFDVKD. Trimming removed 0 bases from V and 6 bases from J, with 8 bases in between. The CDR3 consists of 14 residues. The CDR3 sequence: CATSDLLRGNEQFF. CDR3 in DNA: TGTGCCACCAGTGATTTGTTAAGGGGCAATGAGCAGTTCTTC.

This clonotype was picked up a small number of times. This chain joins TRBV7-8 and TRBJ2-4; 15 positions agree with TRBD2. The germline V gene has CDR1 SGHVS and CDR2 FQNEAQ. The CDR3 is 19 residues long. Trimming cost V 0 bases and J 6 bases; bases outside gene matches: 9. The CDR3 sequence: CASSLAIGLAGGPGNIQYF. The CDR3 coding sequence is TGTGCCAGCAGCTTAGCTATTGGACTAGCGGGAGGGCCGGGAAACATTCAGTACTTC.

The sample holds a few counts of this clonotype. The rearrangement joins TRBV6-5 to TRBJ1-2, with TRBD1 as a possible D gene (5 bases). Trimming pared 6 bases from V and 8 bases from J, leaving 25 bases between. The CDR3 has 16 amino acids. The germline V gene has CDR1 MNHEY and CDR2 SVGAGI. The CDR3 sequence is CASSPWQGMEGKGYTF. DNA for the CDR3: TGTGCCAGCAGCCCCTGGCAGGGTATGGAGGGGAAAGGCTACACCTTC.

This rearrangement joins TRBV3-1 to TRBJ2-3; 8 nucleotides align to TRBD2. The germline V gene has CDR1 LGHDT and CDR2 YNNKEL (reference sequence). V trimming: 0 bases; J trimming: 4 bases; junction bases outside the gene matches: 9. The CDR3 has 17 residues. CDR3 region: CASSQDSPAAGADTQYF. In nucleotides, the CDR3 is TGTGCCAGCAGCCAAGATTCTCCGGCAGCGGGGGCAGATACGCAGTATTTT.

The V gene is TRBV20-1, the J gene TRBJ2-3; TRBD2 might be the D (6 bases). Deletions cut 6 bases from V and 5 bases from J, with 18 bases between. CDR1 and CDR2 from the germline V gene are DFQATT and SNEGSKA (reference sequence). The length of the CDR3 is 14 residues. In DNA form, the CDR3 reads TGCAGTGCACCCCTCCCGGGAGTACGAGATACGCAGTATTTT. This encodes CSAPLPGVRDTQYF.